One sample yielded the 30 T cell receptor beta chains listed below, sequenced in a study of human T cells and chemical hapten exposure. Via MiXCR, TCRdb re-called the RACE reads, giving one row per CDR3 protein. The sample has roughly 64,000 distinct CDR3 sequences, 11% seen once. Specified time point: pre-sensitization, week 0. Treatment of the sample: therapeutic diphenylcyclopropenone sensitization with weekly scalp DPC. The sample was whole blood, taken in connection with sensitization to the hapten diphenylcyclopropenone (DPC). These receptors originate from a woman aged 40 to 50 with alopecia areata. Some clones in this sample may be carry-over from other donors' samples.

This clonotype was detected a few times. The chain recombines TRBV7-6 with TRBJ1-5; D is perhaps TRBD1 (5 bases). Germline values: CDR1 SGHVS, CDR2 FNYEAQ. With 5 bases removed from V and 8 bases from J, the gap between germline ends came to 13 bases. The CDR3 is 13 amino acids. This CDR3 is CASSPGTGEPQHF. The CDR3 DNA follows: TGTGCCAGCAGCCCAGGGACGGGGGAGCCCCAGCATTTT.

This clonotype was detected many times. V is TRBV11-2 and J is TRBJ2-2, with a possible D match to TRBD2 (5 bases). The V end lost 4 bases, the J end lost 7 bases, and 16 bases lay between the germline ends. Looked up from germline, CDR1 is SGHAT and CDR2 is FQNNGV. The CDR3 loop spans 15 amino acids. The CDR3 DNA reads TGTGCCAGCAGCTCCTCAGCGGTTGTGGTCGGGGAGCTGTTTTTT. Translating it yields CASSSSAVVVGELFF.

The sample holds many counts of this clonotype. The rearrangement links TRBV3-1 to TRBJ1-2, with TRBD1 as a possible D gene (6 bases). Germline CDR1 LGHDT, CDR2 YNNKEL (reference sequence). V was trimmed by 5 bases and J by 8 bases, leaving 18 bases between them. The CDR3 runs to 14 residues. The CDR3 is CASSDTLRQEGYTF. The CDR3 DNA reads TGTGCCAGCAGCGATACCCTCCGACAGGAAGGCTACACCTTC.

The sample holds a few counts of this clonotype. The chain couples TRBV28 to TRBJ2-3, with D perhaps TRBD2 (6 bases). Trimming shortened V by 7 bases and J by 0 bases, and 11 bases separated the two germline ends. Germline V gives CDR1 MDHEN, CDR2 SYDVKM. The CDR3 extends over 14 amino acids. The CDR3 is CASTKAGSTDTQYF. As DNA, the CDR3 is TGTGCCAGCACGAAGGCGGGGAGCACAGATACGCAGTATTTT. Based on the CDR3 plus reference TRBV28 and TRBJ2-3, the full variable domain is DVKVTQSSRYLVKRTGEKVFLECVQDMDHENMFWYRQDPGLGLRLIYFSYDVKMKEKGDIPEGYSVSREKKERFSLILESASTNQTSMYLCASTKAGSTDTQYFGPGTRLTVL.

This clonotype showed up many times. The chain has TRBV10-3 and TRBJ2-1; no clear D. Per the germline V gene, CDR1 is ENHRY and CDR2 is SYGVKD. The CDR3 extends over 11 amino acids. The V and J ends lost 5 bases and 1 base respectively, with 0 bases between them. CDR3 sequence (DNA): TGTGCCATCAGTTCCTACAATGAGCAGTTCTTC. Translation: CAISSYNEQFF.

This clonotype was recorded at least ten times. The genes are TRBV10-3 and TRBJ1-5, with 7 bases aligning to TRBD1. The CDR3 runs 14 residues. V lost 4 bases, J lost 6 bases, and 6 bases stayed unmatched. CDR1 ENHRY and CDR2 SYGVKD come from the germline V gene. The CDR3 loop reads CAISVTDRIQPQHF. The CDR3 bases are TGTGCCATCAGTGTGACGGACAGGATTCAGCCCCAGCATTTT.

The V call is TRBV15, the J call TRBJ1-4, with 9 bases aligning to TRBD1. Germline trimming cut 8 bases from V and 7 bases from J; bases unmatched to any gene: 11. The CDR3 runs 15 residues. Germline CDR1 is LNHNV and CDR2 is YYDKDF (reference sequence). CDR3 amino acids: CATQRTGGEGEKLFF. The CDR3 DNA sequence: TGTGCCACCCAACGTACAGGGGGCGAGGGTGAAAAACTGTTTTTT. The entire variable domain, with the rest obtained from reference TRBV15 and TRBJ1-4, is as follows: DAMVIQNPRYQVTQFGKPVTLSCSQTLNHNVMYWYQQKSSQAPKLLFHYYDKDFNNEADTPDNFQSRRPNTSFCFLDIRSPGLGDTAMYLCATQRTGGEGEKLFFGSGTQLSVL.

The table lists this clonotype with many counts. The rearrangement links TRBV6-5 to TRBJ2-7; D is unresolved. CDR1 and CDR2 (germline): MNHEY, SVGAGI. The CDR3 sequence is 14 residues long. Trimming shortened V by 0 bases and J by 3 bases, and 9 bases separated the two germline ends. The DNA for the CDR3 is TGTGCCAGCAGTTACTCGAGAGGCAGCTACGAGCAGTACTTC. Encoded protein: CASSYSRGSYEQYF.

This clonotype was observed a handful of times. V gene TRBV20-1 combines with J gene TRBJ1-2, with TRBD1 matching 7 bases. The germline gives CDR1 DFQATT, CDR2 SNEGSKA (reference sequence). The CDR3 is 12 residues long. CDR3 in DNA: TGCAGCGGAGGACAGGCTTTATATGGCTACACCTTC. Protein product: CSGGQALYGYTF.

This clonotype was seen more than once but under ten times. The CDR3 sequence is CASSETVNTEAFF. The DNA of the CDR3 is TGTGCCAGCAGCGAAACCGTGAACACTGAAGCTTTCTTT. The chain recombines TRBV7-2 with TRBJ1-1, with D unclear. Germline-derived CDR1 and CDR2 are SGHTA and FQGNSA. This CDR3 region has 13 residues. V gave up 5 bases and J gave up 0 bases, with 7 bases separating them.

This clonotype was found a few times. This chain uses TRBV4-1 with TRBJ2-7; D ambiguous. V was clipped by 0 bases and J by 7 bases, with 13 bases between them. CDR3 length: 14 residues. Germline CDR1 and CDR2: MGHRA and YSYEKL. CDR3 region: CASSQDPAPREQYF. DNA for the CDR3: TGCGCCAGCAGCCAAGATCCTGCTCCGAGAGAGCAGTACTTC.

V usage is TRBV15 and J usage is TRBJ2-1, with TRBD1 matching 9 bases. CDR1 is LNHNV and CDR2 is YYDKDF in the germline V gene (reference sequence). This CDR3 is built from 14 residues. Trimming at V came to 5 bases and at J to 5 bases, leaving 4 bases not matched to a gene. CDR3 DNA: TGTGCCACCAGCGGCGGACAGGGGAACAATGAGCAGTTCTTC. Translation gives CATSGGQGNNEQFF.

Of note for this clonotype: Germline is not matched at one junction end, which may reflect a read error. The chain's CDR3 is CASSQGVLRGASTDMQYF. In nucleotides, the CDR3 is TGCGCCAGCAGCCAAGGAGTGTTACGGGGGGCAAGCACAGATATGCAGTATTTT. V usage is TRBV4-3 and J usage is TRBJ2-3, with a possible D match to TRBD2 (7 bases). This CDR3 region has 18 residues. Germline CDR1 and CDR2: LGHNA and YSLEER.

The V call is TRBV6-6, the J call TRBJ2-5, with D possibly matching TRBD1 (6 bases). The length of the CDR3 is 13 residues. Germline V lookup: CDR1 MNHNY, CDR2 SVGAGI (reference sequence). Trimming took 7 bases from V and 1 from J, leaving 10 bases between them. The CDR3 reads CASTQDSQETQYF. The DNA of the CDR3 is TGTGCCAGCACCCAGGACAGCCAAGAGACCCAGTACTTC.

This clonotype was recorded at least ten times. The CDR3 DNA reads TGTGCCAGCAGCCTTACAGGGGTTGAGGGCACTGAAGCTTTCTTT. This sequence encodes CASSLTGVEGTEAFF. This chain uses TRBV7-3 with TRBJ1-1; TRBD1 agrees at 7 bases. With 5 bases clipped from V and 4 bases from J, the junction kept 10 bases outside the gene matches. The CDR3 covers 15 residues. Germline V lookup: CDR1 SGHTA, CDR2 FQGTGA.

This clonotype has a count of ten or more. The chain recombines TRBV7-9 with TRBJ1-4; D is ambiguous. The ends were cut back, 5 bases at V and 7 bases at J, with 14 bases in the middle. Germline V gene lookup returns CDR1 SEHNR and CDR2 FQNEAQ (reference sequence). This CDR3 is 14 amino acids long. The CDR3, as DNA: TGTGCCAGCAGCCACATCCTACGGGGTGAAAAACTGTTTTTT. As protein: CASSHILRGEKLFF. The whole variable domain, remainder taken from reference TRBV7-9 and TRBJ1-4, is DTGVSQNPRHKITKRGQNVTFRCDPISEHNRLYWYRQTLGQGPEFLTYFQNEAQLEKSRLLSDRFSAERPKGSFSTLEIQRTEQGDSAMYLCASSHILRGEKLFFGSGTQLSVL.

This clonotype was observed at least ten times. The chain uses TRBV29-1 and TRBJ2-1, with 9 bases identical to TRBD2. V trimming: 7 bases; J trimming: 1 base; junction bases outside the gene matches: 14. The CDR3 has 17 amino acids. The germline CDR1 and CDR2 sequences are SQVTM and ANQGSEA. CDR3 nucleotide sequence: TGCAGCGCCTTAACGTCGCGGGGGGGCCTTTCCTACAATGAGCAGTTCTTC. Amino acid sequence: CSALTSRGGLSYNEQFF.

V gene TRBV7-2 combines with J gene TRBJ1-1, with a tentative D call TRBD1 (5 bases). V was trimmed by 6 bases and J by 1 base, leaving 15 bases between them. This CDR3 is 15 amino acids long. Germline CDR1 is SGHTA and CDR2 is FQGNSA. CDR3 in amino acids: CASSVDSFGNTEAFF. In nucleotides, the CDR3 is TGTGCCAGCAGTGTCGACAGTTTCGGGAACACTGAAGCTTTCTTT. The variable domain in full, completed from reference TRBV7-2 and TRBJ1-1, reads GAGVSQSPSNKVTEKGKDVELRCDPISGHTALYWYRQSLGQGLEFLIYFQGNSAPDKSGLPSDRFSAERTGGSVSTLTIQRTQQEDSAVYLCASSVDSFGNTEAFFGQGTRLTVV.

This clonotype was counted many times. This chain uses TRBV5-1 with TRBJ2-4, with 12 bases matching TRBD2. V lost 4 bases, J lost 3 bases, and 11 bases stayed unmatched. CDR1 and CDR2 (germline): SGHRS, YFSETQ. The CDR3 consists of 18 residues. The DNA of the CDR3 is TGCGCCAGCAGCAAGCTAGCGGGAGGGCCTGGAGGCAAAAACATTCAGTACTTC. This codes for CASSKLAGGPGGKNIQYF.

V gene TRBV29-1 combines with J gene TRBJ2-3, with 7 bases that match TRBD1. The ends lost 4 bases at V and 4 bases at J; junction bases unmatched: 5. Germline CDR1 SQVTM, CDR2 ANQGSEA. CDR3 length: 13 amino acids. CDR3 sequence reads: CSVGTGNPDTQYF. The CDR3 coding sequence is TGCAGCGTTGGGACAGGTAACCCAGATACGCAGTATTTT.

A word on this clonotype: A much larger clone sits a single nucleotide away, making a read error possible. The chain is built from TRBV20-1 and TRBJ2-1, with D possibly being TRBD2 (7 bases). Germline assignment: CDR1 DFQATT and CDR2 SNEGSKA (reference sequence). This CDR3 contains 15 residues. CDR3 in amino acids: CSARPLAGAYNEKFF. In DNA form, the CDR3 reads TGCAGTGCTAGACCCCTGGCGGGGGCATACAATGAGAAGTTCTTC.

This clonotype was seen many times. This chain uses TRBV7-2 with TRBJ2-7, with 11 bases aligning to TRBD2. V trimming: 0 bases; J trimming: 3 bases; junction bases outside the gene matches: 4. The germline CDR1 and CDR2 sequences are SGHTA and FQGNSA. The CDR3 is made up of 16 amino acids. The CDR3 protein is CASSLAAGTSGYEQYF. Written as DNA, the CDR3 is TGTGCCAGCAGCTTAGCCGCCGGGACTAGCGGCTACGAGCAGTACTTC. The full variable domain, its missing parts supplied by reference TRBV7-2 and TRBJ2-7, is GAGVSQSPSNKVTEKGKDVELRCDPISGHTALYWYRQSLGQGLEFLIYFQGNSAPDKSGLPSDRFSAERTGGSVSTLTIQRTQQEDSAVYLCASSLAAGTSGYEQYFGPGTRLTVT.

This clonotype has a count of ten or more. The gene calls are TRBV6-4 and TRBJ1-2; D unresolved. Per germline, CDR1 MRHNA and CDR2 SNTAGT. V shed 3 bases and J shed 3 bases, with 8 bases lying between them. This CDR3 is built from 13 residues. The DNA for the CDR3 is TGTGCCAGCAGTGAACAGAATCACTATGGCTACACCTTC. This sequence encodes CASSEQNHYGYTF.

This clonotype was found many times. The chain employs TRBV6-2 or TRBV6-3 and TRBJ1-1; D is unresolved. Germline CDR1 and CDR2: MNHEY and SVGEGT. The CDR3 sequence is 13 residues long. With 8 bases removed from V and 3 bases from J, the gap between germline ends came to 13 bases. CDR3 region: CASLAGFDTEAFF. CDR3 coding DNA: TGTGCCAGCCTCGCCGGGTTCGACACTGAAGCTTTCTTT.

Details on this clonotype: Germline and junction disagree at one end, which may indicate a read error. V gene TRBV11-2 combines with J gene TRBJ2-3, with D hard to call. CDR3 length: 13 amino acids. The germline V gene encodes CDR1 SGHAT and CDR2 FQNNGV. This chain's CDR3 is CASSPVGADTLYF. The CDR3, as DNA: TGTGCCAGCAGCCCAGTCGGAGCCGATACGCTGTATTTT.

The CDR3 is CSALPLEGENFYEQYF. The CDR3 DNA reads as TGCAGTGCCCTCCCCTTGGAAGGGGAAAACTTCTACGAGCAGTACTTC. This rearrangement joins TRBV20-1 to TRBJ2-7; D possibly corresponds to TRBD1 (5 bases). V was clipped by 6 bases and J by 3 bases, with 24 bases between them. The CDR3 covers 16 residues. The germline CDR1 and CDR2 sequences are DFQATT and SNEGSKA (reference sequence).

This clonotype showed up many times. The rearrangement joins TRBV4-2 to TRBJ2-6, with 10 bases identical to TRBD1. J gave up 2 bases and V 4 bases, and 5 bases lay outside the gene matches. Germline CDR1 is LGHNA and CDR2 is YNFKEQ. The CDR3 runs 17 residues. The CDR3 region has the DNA TGTGCCAGCAGCCCAAGACAGGGGGCGGCTGGGGCCAACGTCCTGACTTTC. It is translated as CASSPRQGAAGANVLTF.

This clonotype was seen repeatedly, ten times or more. The CDR3 reads CASSRTSGGKGYNEQFF. The DNA of the CDR3 is TGTGCCAGCAGTCGGACTAGCGGAGGGAAAGGGTACAATGAGCAGTTCTTC. This chain links TRBV12-3 or TRBV12-4 with TRBJ2-1, with 10 bases aligning to TRBD2. The length of the CDR3 is 17 residues. J was trimmed by 4 bases and V by 5 bases; bases with no gene match: 11.

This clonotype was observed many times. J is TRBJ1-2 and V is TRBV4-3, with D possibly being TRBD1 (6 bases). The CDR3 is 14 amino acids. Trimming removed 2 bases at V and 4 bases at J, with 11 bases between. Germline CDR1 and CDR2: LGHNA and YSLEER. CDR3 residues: CASSQTRQVYGYTF. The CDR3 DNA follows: TGCGCCAGCAGCCAAACTCGACAGGTCTATGGCTACACCTTC.

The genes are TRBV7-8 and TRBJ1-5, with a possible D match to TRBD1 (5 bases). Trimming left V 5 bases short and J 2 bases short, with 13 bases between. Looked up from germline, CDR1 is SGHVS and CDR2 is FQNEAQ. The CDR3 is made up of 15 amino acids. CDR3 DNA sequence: TGTGCCAGCAGCACCCGGCTAGGGGGCAATCAGCCCCAGCATTTT. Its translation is CASSTRLGGNQPQHF. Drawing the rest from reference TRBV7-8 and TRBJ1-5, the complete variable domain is GAGVSQSPRYKVAKRGQDVALRCDPISGHVSLFWYQQALGQGPEFLTYFQNEAQLDKSGLPSDRFFAERPEGSVSTLKIQRTQQEDSAVYLCASSTRLGGNQPQHFGDGTRLSIL.